These T cell receptor beta chains were read from a single sample in a study of neurological immune-mediated disorders. MiXCR, run by TCRdb on the 5' RACE reads, gives a single entry per CDR3 protein. In the table there are some 38,000 distinct CDR3 sequences, 8.5% to 14% of which are singletons. The sequenced sample consisted of PBMCs. The origin of the receptors is a man aged 55 to 70 with HTLV-1-associated myelopathy (HAM/TSP). The CDR3 runs from the conserved cysteine through the conserved F or W. The D gene is left open where the match is weak. Size is stated for part of the rows, as once, few or many counts, or as a class when the clone is expanded.

abundance: NA; v_gene: TRBV20-1; d_gene: TRBD1; j_gene: TRBJ2-1; CDR3nt: TGCTGTGCTAGAGGAAGGACAGGGGGCGAGGATGAGCAGTTCTTC; CDR3aa: CCARGRTGGEDEQFF
abundance: many; v_gene: TRBV7-2; d_gene: NA; j_gene: TRBJ1-2; CDR3nt: TGTGCCAGCAGCTTAGTTGGCGGGGGGCACGGCTACACCTTC; CDR3aa: CASSLVGGGHGYTF
abundance: NA; v_gene: TRBV9; d_gene: NA; j_gene: TRBJ2-7; CDR3nt: TGTGCCAGACCAGGGTGTTCCTACGAGCAGTACTTC; CDR3aa: CARPGCSYEQYF
abundance: many; v_gene: TRBV6-5; d_gene: TRBD1; j_gene: TRBJ1-1; CDR3nt: TGTGCCAGCACTCGTACCCCCCTTTCGACAGGGTATATTGAAGCTTTCTTT; CDR3aa: CASTRTPLSTGYIEAFF
abundance: many; v_gene: TRBV12-3/TRBV12-4; d_gene: TRBD1; j_gene: TRBJ1-1; CDR3nt: TGTGCCAGCAGCAAAACAGGGGCTGTAACTGAAGCTTTCTTT; CDR3aa: CASSKTGAVTEAFF
abundance: many; v_gene: TRBV5-6; d_gene: NA; j_gene: TRBJ1-1; CDR3nt: TGTGCCAGCAGCTTGAAGGCAGGGAGGAACACTGAAGCTTTCTTT; CDR3aa: CASSLKAGRNTEAFF
abundance: many; v_gene: TRBV29-1; d_gene: NA; j_gene: TRBJ2-1; CDR3nt: TGCAGCGCTGGGGTGCGGAGCTCCTACAATGAGCAGTTCTTC; CDR3aa: CSAGVRSSYNEQFF
abundance: many; v_gene: TRBV5-1; d_gene: TRBD1; j_gene: TRBJ2-5; CDR3nt: TGCGCCAGCAGCCTCTCTCCCGACAGGGGGGAGACCCAGTACTTC; CDR3aa: CASSLSPDRGETQYF
abundance: many; v_gene: TRBV12-3/TRBV12-4; d_gene: TRBD1; j_gene: TRBJ2-3; CDR3nt: TGTGCCAGCAGGACTACAGGGGCTAGCACAGATACGCAGTATTTT; CDR3aa: CASRTTGASTDTQYF
abundance: many; v_gene: TRBV6-5; d_gene: NA; j_gene: TRBJ1-1; CDR3nt: TGTGCCAGCAGTTACCAGCTGAACACTGAAGCTTTCTTT; CDR3aa: CASSYQLNTEAFF
abundance: many; v_gene: TRBV11-2; d_gene: NA; j_gene: TRBJ1-1; CDR3nt: TGTGCCAGCAGCTTAAGCGGCAGCGGGTTGACTGAAGCTTTCTTT; CDR3aa: CASSLSGSGLTEAFF
abundance: many; v_gene: TRBV5-1; d_gene: NA; j_gene: TRBJ2-7; CDR3nt: TGCGCCAGCAGCGTGATGACAGGCGATTACGAGCAGTACTTC; CDR3aa: CASSVMTGDYEQYF
abundance: many; v_gene: TRBV28; d_gene: NA; j_gene: TRBJ2-1; CDR3nt: TGTGCCAGCAGCCTGACCGGGACTCATCCAAACAATGAGCAGTTCTTC; CDR3aa: CASSLTGTHPNNEQFF
abundance: many; v_gene: TRBV15; d_gene: NA; j_gene: TRBJ2-7; CDR3nt: TGTGCCACCAGTCAGGGCTACGAGCAGTACTTC; CDR3aa: CATSQGYEQYF
abundance: many; v_gene: TRBV28; d_gene: TRBD2; j_gene: TRBJ2-2; CDR3nt: TGTGCCAGCAAAGCGGGAGGGCAGACCGGGGAGCTGTTTTTT; CDR3aa: CASKAGGQTGELFF
abundance: many; v_gene: TRBV29-1; d_gene: NA; j_gene: TRBJ1-5; CDR3nt: TGCAGCGTTGGGGACGGGATACTCGGCAATCAGCCCCAGCATTTT; CDR3aa: CSVGDGILGNQPQHF
abundance: many; v_gene: TRBV5-1; d_gene: NA; j_gene: TRBJ2-1; CDR3nt: TGCGCCAGCAGGGTAGGGAGCAATGAGCAGTTCTTC; CDR3aa: CASRVGSNEQFF
abundance: many; v_gene: TRBV4-1; d_gene: NA; j_gene: TRBJ2-1; CDR3nt: TGCGCCAGCAGTGCGTCTAGGGGGGATGAGAATGAGCAGTTCTTC; CDR3aa: CASSASRGDENEQFF
abundance: many; v_gene: TRBV15; d_gene: TRBD2; j_gene: TRBJ2-1; CDR3nt: TGTGCCACCAGCAGAACAGCGGGAGTCGGCAATGAGCAGTTCTTC; CDR3aa: CATSRTAGVGNEQFF
abundance: many; v_gene: TRBV20-1; d_gene: NA; j_gene: TRBJ2-5; CDR3nt: TGCAGTGCGCCTAGAACCTCCCAAGAGACCCAGTACTTC; CDR3aa: CSAPRTSQETQYF
abundance: NA; v_gene: TRBV11-3; d_gene: NA; j_gene: TRBJ2-2; CDR3nt: TGTGCCGGCAGCTTAGTCGGGGGCGGCAACGGGGAGCTGTTTTTT; CDR3aa: CAGSLVGGGNGELFF
abundance: NA; v_gene: TRBV7-2; d_gene: TRBD2; j_gene: TRBJ2-2; CDR3nt: TGTGCCAGCAGCGTCGGGACTAGCAGCAACACCGGGGATCTGTTTTTT; CDR3aa: CASSVGTSSNTGDLFF
abundance: many; v_gene: TRBV7-8; d_gene: NA; j_gene: TRBJ1-1; CDR3nt: TGTGCCAGCAGCTTAGGGCAAATGAACACTGAAGCTTTCTTT; CDR3aa: CASSLGQMNTEAFF
abundance: once; v_gene: TRBV7-2; d_gene: TRBD1; j_gene: TRBJ2-1; CDR3nt: TGTGCCAGCAGCGGCCAGGACAGGGCGCCGCAGTTCTTC; CDR3aa: CASSGQDRAPQFF